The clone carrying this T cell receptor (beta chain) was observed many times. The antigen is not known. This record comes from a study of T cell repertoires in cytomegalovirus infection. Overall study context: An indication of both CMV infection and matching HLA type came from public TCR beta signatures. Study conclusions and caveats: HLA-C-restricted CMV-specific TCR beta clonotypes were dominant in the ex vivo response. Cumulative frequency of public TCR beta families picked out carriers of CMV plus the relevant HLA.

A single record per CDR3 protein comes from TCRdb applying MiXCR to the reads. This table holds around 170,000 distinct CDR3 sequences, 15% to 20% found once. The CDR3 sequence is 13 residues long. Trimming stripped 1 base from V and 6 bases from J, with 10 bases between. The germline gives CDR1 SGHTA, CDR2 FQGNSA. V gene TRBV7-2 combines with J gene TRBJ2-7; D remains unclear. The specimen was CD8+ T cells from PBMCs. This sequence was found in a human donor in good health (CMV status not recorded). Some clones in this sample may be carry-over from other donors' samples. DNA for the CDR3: TGTGCCAGCAGCTTAGTTCCAGGCGCCGAGCAGTACTTC. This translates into CASSLVPGAEQYF.